A single sample is the source of the 27 T cell receptor beta chains below, sequenced in a study of T cell responses to AZD1222 COVID-19 vaccine (dated by TCRdb to about 2021). The sample's time point label, in plain terms: about 28 days (+/-7) after the second vaccine dose. Receptor libraries were prepared by the immunoSEQ multiplex PCR assay. In its TCRdb copy, this immuneACCESS table keeps in-frame sequences only and misses some clones. Where compared with another copy, unresolved V genes explain less than half of these, and the others have no known cause. Recorded for this sample are about 150,000 clones; 80% to 95% of them occurred a single time. The ten top clones hold 6% to 7.5% of the sample. This material consisted of peripheral blood, taken 28 days after the second AZD1222 dose. These receptors were collected from an adult who received the AZD1222 COVID-19 vaccine.

The gene calls are TRBV5-1 and TRBJ1-1; perhaps TRBD1 as D (6 bases). Trimming left V 4 bases short and J 2 bases short, with 21 bases between. The CDR3 is made up of 17 amino acids. Germline V gene data show CDR1 as SGHRS and CDR2 as YFSETQ. CDR3 loop: CASSPELQDSPNTEAFF. The CDR3 DNA sequence: TGCGCCAGCAGCCCGGAACTGCAGGACAGCCCCAACACTGAAGCTTTCTTT.

V gene TRBV18 combines with J gene TRBJ1-2, with D possibly being TRBD1 (5 bases). The germline CDR1 and CDR2 sequences are KGHSH and LQKENI. The V end lost 2 bases, the J end lost 13 bases, and 26 bases lay between the germline ends. The CDR3 runs 16 residues. The DNA of the CDR3 is TGTGCCAGCTCACCATCGCTTGGACGGGGGATTGAGTTTCTCACCTTC. This codes for CASSPSLGRGIEFLTF.

The chain joins TRBV19 to TRBJ1-1; D ambiguous. With 3 bases removed from V and 7 bases from J, the gap between germline ends came to 18 bases. The CDR3 consists of 15 residues. Per germline, CDR1 LNHDA and CDR2 SQIVND (reference sequence). CDR3 protein: CASSISFNGFSEAFF. Written as DNA, the CDR3 is TGTGCCAGTAGTATCTCATTTAACGGTTTTAGTGAAGCTTTCTTT.

The chain employs TRBV5-5 and TRBJ2-3; D possibly corresponds to TRBD1 (6 bases). This CDR3 has 15 residues. Trimming removed 3 bases from V and 4 bases from J, with 15 bases in between. The germline V gene encodes CDR1 SGHKS and CDR2 YYEKEE (reference sequence). CDR3 nucleotide sequence: TGTGCCAGCAGCTCGCCCGGGACATTACCAGATACGCAGTATTTT. Protein: CASSSPGTLPDTQYF.

In its sample, this clone was seen once. The genes are TRBV4-3 and TRBJ2-7; D is possibly TRBD1 (6 bases). Per germline, CDR1 LGHNA and CDR2 YSLEER. Trimming took 1 base from V and 0 from J, leaving 7 bases between them. This CDR3 comprises 14 residues. The CDR3 DNA reads as TGCGCCAGCAGCCAAGGGACAGCCTCCTACGAGCAGTACTTC. Protein sequence: CASSQGTASYEQYF.

This rearrangement joins TRBV12-2 to TRBJ1-2; the D call TRBD1 from the table was never checked on the DNA. TRBV12-2 is labeled a pseudogene. This CDR3 comprises 20 residues. The CDR3 coding sequence is TGTGCAAGTCGCTTCTTGTGTGGGGCGACAGGCCTAAACTTTAACTATGGCTACACCTTC. Encoded protein: CASRFLCGATGLNFNYGYTF.

This chain uses TRBV11-3 with TRBJ2-7, with 9 bases fitting TRBD1. This CDR3 has 16 residues. The junction had 11 bases not matched to a gene; V was cut back by 5 bases and J by 3 bases. CDR1 SGHNT and CDR2 YENEEA come from the germline V gene. The CDR3 protein is CASSTIPGQGHYEQYF. In DNA form, the CDR3 reads TGTGCCAGCAGCACCATACCGGGACAGGGTCACTACGAGCAGTACTTC.

The rearrangement uses TRBV14 and TRBJ2-2; no firm D call. Trimming removed 1 base from V and 1 base from J, with 10 bases in between. The germline CDR1 and CDR2 sequences are SGHDN and FVKESK. This CDR3 has 16 residues. CDR3 bases: TGTGCCAGCAGCCAAGTATGGCAGAGGAACACCGGGGAGCTGTTTTTT. Its translation is CASSQVWQRNTGELFF.

The genes are TRBV5-4 and TRBJ2-2; D remains unclear. The CDR3 is 13 residues long. Trimming pared 5 bases from V and 4 bases from J, leaving 9 bases between. Germline CDR1 is SGHNT and CDR2 is YYREEE (reference sequence). The DNA of the CDR3 is TGTGCCAGCAGGCCCGAAATCACCGGGGAGCTGTTTTTT. Encoded protein: CASRPEITGELFF.

The V gene is TRBV9, the J gene TRBJ2-7, with 8 bases that match TRBD2. This CDR3 is built from 16 residues. V lost 6 bases, J lost 5 bases, and 16 bases stayed unmatched. In germline, CDR1 is SGDLS, CDR2 YYNGEE. In DNA, the CDR3 is TGTGCCAGCACGCCGCGGGGGGATAATTCCGTCCACGAGCAGTACTTC. Translation gives CASTPRGDNSVHEQYF. Combining the CDR3 with reference TRBV9 and TRBJ2-7 gives the whole variable domain DSGVTQTPKHLITATGQRVTLRCSPRSGDLSVYWYQQSLDQGLQFLIQYYNGEERAKGNILERFSAQQFPDLHSELNLSSLELGDSALYFCASTPRGDNSVHEQYFGPGTRLTVT.

The chain recombines TRBV7-3 with TRBJ2-3; no clear D. The CDR3 sequence is 13 residues long. CDR1 and CDR2 from the germline V gene are SGHTA and FQGTGA. V lost 5 bases and J 4 bases, leaving 10 bases between the germline ends. The CDR3 nucleotides read TGTGCCAGCAGCCCCCGCGTCGCAGATACGCAGTATTTT. This gives the protein CASSPRVADTQYF.

V is TRBV9 and J is TRBJ1-2, with D possibly TRBD1 on 6 matching bases. V dropped 0 bases and J dropped 5 bases, with 14 bases sitting between them. The CDR3 runs 15 residues. Germline CDR1 reads SGDLS; CDR2 reads YYNGEE. DNA for the CDR3: TGTGCCAGCAGCGTAGAGGTCAGGGGTCGATATGGCTACACCTTC. Translated, it gives CASSVEVRGRYGYTF.

CDR3 sequence reads: CSVFGGQNYGYTF. DNA for the CDR3: TGCAGCGTCTTCGGGGGGCAGAACTATGGCTACACCTTC. The chain combines TRBV29-1 with TRBJ1-2, with D possibly matching TRBD1 (6 bases). Germline V CDR1 and CDR2: SQVTM, ANQGSEA. V was pared by 6 bases and J by 2 bases, with 13 bases between. This CDR3 spans 13 amino acids.

The V gene is TRBV6-5, the J gene TRBJ1-3, with D unclear. The V gene lost 2 bases and the J gene lost 2 bases, with 7 bases spanning the gap. The CDR3 loop spans 14 amino acids. CDR1 is MNHEY and CDR2 is SVGAGI in the germline V gene. For the CDR3, the DNA is TGTGCCAGCAGTTACAGGGAGGCTGGAAACACCATATATTTT. Amino acid sequence: CASSYREAGNTIYF.

The rearrangement uses TRBV7-2 and TRBJ1-1; TRBD1 is a possible D gene (5 bases). The V and J ends lost 6 bases and 0 bases respectively, with 14 bases between them. The germline CDR1 and CDR2 sequences are SGHTA and FQGNSA. The CDR3 covers 15 residues. This CDR3 reads CASRLPDSLNTEAFF. The CDR3 DNA reads as TGTGCCAGCAGACTACCCGACAGCTTGAACACTGAAGCTTTCTTT.

The chain couples TRBV6-5 to TRBJ2-1, with D maybe TRBD2 (6 bases). Germline values: CDR1 MNHEY, CDR2 SVGAGI. There are 11 residues in the CDR3. V was cut by 6 bases and J by 8 bases, with 8 bases left in between. This CDR3 is CASRRGYEQFF. The CDR3 DNA reads as TGTGCCAGCAGACGGGGGTATGAGCAGTTCTTC.

This sequence joins TRBV28 and TRBJ1-2; TRBD1 matches at 9 bases. The CDR3 has 16 amino acids. Germline V gives CDR1 MDHEN, CDR2 SYDVKM. The V and J ends lost 5 bases and 0 bases, in that order; junction bases with no gene match: 7. In DNA form, the CDR3 reads TGTGCCAGCAGTGTCCCGGGACAGGGTCCTAACTATGGCTACACCTTC. Translation: CASSVPGQGPNYGYTF.

This clone was seen only once. The sample contains more than one DNA sequence encoding this CDR3. The rearrangement joins TRBV9 to TRBJ1-1; possible D gene TRBD1, 5 bases. CDR1 is SGDLS and CDR2 is YYNGEE in the germline V gene. The V end was cut by 0 bases, the J end by 3 bases, with 6 bases between. The CDR3 is 13 residues long. DNA of the CDR3: TGTGCCAGCAGCGTAGGGGGGGACACTGAAGCTTTCTTT. Translating it yields CASSVGGDTEAFF.

CDR3 sequence: CASSQGSGTGVNYGYTF. CDR3 coding DNA: TGCGCCAGCAGCCAAGGTTCCGGGACAGGGGTTAACTATGGCTACACCTTC. The chain carries TRBV4-1 and TRBJ1-2; 10 bases match TRBD1. The CDR3 length is 17 residues. In germline, CDR1 is MGHRA, CDR2 YSYEKL. Trimming cost V 1 base and J 1 base; bases outside gene matches: 6.

The chain combines TRBV5-1 with TRBJ1-4; D gene unclear. This CDR3 contains 15 residues. V lost 3 bases to trimming and J lost 5 bases, with 14 bases between them. CDR1 is SGHRS and CDR2 is YFSETQ in the germline V gene. CDR3 residues: CASSYSPGHNEKLFF. The CDR3 region has the DNA TGCGCCAGCAGCTATTCACCGGGCCACAATGAAAAACTGTTTTTT. Complete variable domain (other parts from reference TRBV5-1 and TRBJ1-4): KAGVTQTPRYLIKTRGQQVTLSCSPISGHRSVSWYQQTPGQGLQFLFEYFSETQRNKGNFPGRFSGRQFSNSRSEMNVSTLELGDSALYLCASSYSPGHNEKLFFGSGTQLSVL.

This clone was recorded once. This chain links TRBV2 with TRBJ1-5; TRBD1 might be the D (5 bases). The CDR3 covers 12 residues. V was cut by 6 bases and J by 3 bases, with 6 bases left in between. Germline loops: CDR1 SNHLY, CDR2 FYNNEI. CDR3 protein: CASRGPNQPQHF. The CDR3, as DNA: TGTGCCAGCAGGGGACCCAATCAGCCCCAGCATTTT.

The genes are TRBV4-2 and TRBJ2-1; the match to TRBD2 covers 7 bases. The germline gives CDR1 LGHNA, CDR2 YNFKEQ. After removal of 0 bases from V and 2 bases from J, the junction contained 7 bases not matched to a gene. This CDR3 is 17 amino acids long. CDR3 residues: CASSQDLRLAAYNEQFF. CDR3 DNA sequence: TGTGCCAGCAGCCAAGATCTGAGACTAGCCGCCTACAATGAGCAGTTCTTC.

CDR3 region: CASTLRTTDTQYF. For the CDR3, the DNA is TGTGCCAGCACGTTACGCACAACAGATACGCAGTATTTT. V and J are TRBV2 and TRBJ2-3; unclear D gene. This CDR3 has 13 amino acids. Germline lookup yields CDR1 SNHLY and CDR2 FYNNEI. Trimming stripped 7 bases from V and 3 bases from J, with 11 bases between.

The chain joins TRBV6-4 to TRBJ1-6; D ambiguous. Germline CDR1 reads MRHNA; CDR2 reads SNTAGT. This CDR3 has 13 amino acids. V shed 4 bases and J shed 7 bases, with 8 bases lying between them. The CDR3 loop reads CASSATENSPLHF. The CDR3 nucleotides read TGTGCCAGCAGTGCTACAGAGAATTCACCCCTCCACTTT.

The chain joins TRBV2 to TRBJ1-4; TRBD1 matches at 10 bases. Germline lookup yields CDR1 SNHLY and CDR2 FYNNEI. The V and J ends lost 7 bases and 6 bases, in that order; junction bases with no gene match: 8. This CDR3 contains 15 residues. The CDR3 bases are TGTGCCAGCACCCGACAGGGGGCCTTTTATGAAAAACTGTTTTTT. Translating it yields CASTRQGAFYEKLFF.

V and J are TRBV19 and TRBJ2-5; D is unresolved. Trimming took 3 bases from V and 4 from J, leaving 3 bases between them. Germline assignment: CDR1 LNHDA and CDR2 SQIVND (reference sequence). The CDR3 contains 11 residues. CDR3 in amino acids: CASSISETQYF. The CDR3 DNA sequence: TGTGCCAGTAGTATTTCAGAGACCCAGTACTTC.

V and J are TRBV18 and TRBJ1-6; D not certain. Between the trimmed V and J ends, which lost 3 bases and 8 bases, there was a span of 14 bases. The V gene's germline CDR1 is KGHSH and CDR2 LQKENI. The CDR3 length is 15 residues. CDR3 residues: CASSPGQPKDSPLHF. In DNA form, the CDR3 reads TGTGCCAGCTCACCTGGGCAGCCCAAGGATTCACCCCTCCACTTT.